The 8 T cell receptor beta chains reported below all come from one sample, sequenced in a study of a mutant IDH1 vaccine in newly diagnosed glioma (dated by TCRdb to the early 2020s). Antigens of these TCRs are unknown. The sample's time point label, decoded: week 35, safety follow-up. Each vaccine dose was 300 ug of a 20-mer mutant IDH1 peptide in Montanide, given subcutaneously with topical imiquimod. Library generation was performed with the immunoSEQ multiplex PCR assay. Imported from immuneACCESS, the table was reduced by TCRdb to in-frame sequences with V and J called. These copies leave out some clones; in studies compared against another copy, an unresolved V gene accounts for under half, and the cause of the remainder is not known. The sample table shows some 47,000 clones, and under 90% are seen once. 4.7% of the sample is held by the ten biggest clonotypes. This specimen consisted of PBMCs, obtained from a glioma patient whose treatment included an IDH1 peptide vaccine. Source of these receptors: a woman in her 40s with glioma. Some clones in this sample may be carry-over from other donors' samples.

The gene calls are TRBV5-1 and TRBJ2-2; 13 bases match TRBD2. The CDR3 extends over 16 amino acids. V lost 0 bases, J lost 6 bases, and 2 bases stayed unmatched. The V gene's germline CDR1 is SGHRS and CDR2 YFSETQ. This chain's CDR3 is CASSLATSGGSGELFF. CDR3 sequence (DNA): TGCGCCAGCAGCTTGGCGACTAGCGGGGGGTCCGGGGAGCTGTTTTTT.

The chain links TRBV18 to TRBJ1-4, with unresolved D. Between the trimmed V and J ends, which lost 4 bases and 9 bases, there was a span of 12 bases. The CDR3 runs to 13 residues. Germline CDR1 KGHSH, CDR2 LQKENI. The CDR3 reads CASSLSREQKLFF. Written as DNA, the CDR3 is TGTGCCAGCTCACTATCCCGGGAACAAAAACTGTTTTTT.

This clone was seen a single time. V and J are TRBV2 and TRBJ1-5; D is unclear. The CDR3 is made up of 14 amino acids. Germline loops: CDR1 SNHLY, CDR2 FYNNEI. V was cut by 4 bases and J by 7 bases, with 14 bases left in between. CDR3 region: CASSVAGSHQPQHF. The CDR3 DNA follows: TGTGCCAGCAGTGTTGCCGGGTCCCACCAGCCCCAGCATTTT.

The chain is built from TRBV2 and TRBJ1-1; no firm D call. The germline V gene has CDR1 SNHLY and CDR2 FYNNEI. The CDR3 is 13 amino acids. The V and J ends lost 4 bases and 6 bases respectively, with 12 bases between them. The CDR3 sequence: CASSADFAAEAFF. CDR3 bases: TGTGCCAGCAGTGCAGATTTCGCAGCTGAAGCTTTCTTT.

CDR3 region: CASKPESTYEQYF. Written as DNA, the CDR3 is TGTGCCAGCAAACCGGAATCTACCTACGAGCAGTACTTC. The chain carries TRBV6-4 and TRBJ2-7; D is uncertain. From germline, CDR1 is MRHNA and CDR2 SNTAGT. The V and J ends lost 7 bases and 2 bases respectively, with 12 bases between them. There are 13 residues in the CDR3.

The gene calls are TRBV10-2 and TRBJ1-3; D unresolved. Germline V CDR1 and CDR2: WSHSY, SAAADI. V was shortened by 7 bases and J by 0 bases, with 13 bases between the two germline ends. The CDR3 runs to 15 residues. CDR3 protein: CASTPSVDSGNTIYF. CDR3 nucleotide sequence: TGCGCCAGCACTCCTTCAGTGGACTCTGGAAACACCATATATTTT.

The rearrangement joins TRBV13 to TRBJ1-4; TRBD1 matches at 8 bases. Trimming took 8 bases from V and 8 from J; bases not matched to a gene: 1. From germline, CDR1 is PRHDT and CDR2 FYEKMQ (reference sequence). The CDR3 covers 11 residues. The CDR3 bases are TGTGCCAGCGGGACAGGAGAAAAACTGTTTTTT. It codes for CASGTGEKLFF.

The chain recombines TRBV15 with TRBJ1-1; no definite D call. The CDR3 totals 15 residues. Germline V gives CDR1 LNHNV, CDR2 YYDKDF (reference sequence). Trimming stripped 1 base from V and 1 base from J, with 10 bases between. CDR3 region: CATSRVFPANTEAFF. The CDR3 nucleotides read TGTGCCACCAGCAGAGTTTTTCCGGCGAACACTGAAGCTTTCTTT.